This is a list of T cell receptor beta chains from one sample in a study of naive and memory T cell subsets. TCRdb called the UMI-ligation and nested PCR reads again in MiXCR, with one record for every CDR3 protein. The profile covers approximately 85,000 distinct CDR3 sequences, with 5.5% to 8.5% appearing a single time and 1.5% to 2% taken by the ten largest. The specimen sequenced was central memory CD4+ T cells from blood. These receptors all stem from a human donor in good health. Both conserved end residues are part of each CDR3. Each record gives: clone size, V gene, CDR3 length, J gene, D gene, CDR3 DNA, CDR3 protein. D genes are given only for firm matches. Expanded clones are given a class, and other clones once, few, many or no size at all.

abundance: few; v_gene: TRBV4-3; len: 11; j_gene: TRBJ1-2; d_gene: .; CDR3nt: TGCGCCAGCAGCTGGGGCTATGGCTACACCTTC; CDR3aa: CASSWGYGYTF
abundance: .; v_gene: TRBV20-1; len: 14; j_gene: TRBJ2-1; d_gene: .; CDR3nt: TGCAGTGCTTACGACAACGACTACAACAATGAGCAGTTCTTC; CDR3aa: CSAYDNDYNNEQFF
abundance: .; v_gene: TRBV5-6; len: 12; j_gene: TRBJ2-7; d_gene: .; CDR3nt: TGTGCCAGCAACTGGATCGGCTACGAGCAGTACTTC; CDR3aa: CASNWIGYEQYF
abundance: .; v_gene: TRBV20-1; len: 14; j_gene: TRBJ1-6; d_gene: .; CDR3nt: TGCAGTGCTAGGTTTCGGGGCGAGAATTCACCCCTCCACTTT; CDR3aa: CSARFRGENSPLHF
abundance: many; v_gene: TRBV20-1; len: 12; j_gene: TRBJ2-1; d_gene: .; CDR3nt: TGCAGTGCTAGAGATCTTGGCGTTCGGCAGTTCTTC; CDR3aa: CSARDLGVRQFF
abundance: .; v_gene: TRBV20-1; len: 13; j_gene: TRBJ1-6; d_gene: .; CDR3nt: TGCAGTGCTATGCTGGACAGCTATTCACCCCTCCACTTT; CDR3aa: CSAMLDSYSPLHF
abundance: few; v_gene: TRBV18; len: 14; j_gene: TRBJ1-1; d_gene: .; CDR3nt: TGTGCCAGCTCCGTAGACGAGCTCCGCACTGAAGCTTTCTTT; CDR3aa: CASSVDELRTEAFF
abundance: many; v_gene: TRBV5-4; len: 12; j_gene: TRBJ2-7; d_gene: TRBD2; CDR3nt: TGTGCCAGCAGCGGGGGGGTCTACGAGCAGTACTTC; CDR3aa: CASSGGVYEQYF
abundance: many; v_gene: TRBV12-3/TRBV12-4; len: 14; j_gene: TRBJ1-3; d_gene: TRBD1; CDR3nt: TGTGCCAGCAGCTGGACAGGGGGAGGAAACACCATATATTTT; CDR3aa: CASSWTGGGNTIYF
abundance: many; v_gene: TRBV29-1; len: 18; j_gene: TRBJ1-2; d_gene: TRBD1; CDR3nt: TGCAGCGTGAGGAACGGGGGGACAGGCGGCTTTGGTAACTATGGCTACACCTTC; CDR3aa: CSVRNGGTGGFGNYGYTF
abundance: few; v_gene: TRBV7-2; len: 16; j_gene: TRBJ1-3; d_gene: TRBD1; CDR3nt: TGTGCCAGCAGGTCATCCGGGACAGGGTCTGGAAACACCATATATTTT; CDR3aa: CASRSSGTGSGNTIYF